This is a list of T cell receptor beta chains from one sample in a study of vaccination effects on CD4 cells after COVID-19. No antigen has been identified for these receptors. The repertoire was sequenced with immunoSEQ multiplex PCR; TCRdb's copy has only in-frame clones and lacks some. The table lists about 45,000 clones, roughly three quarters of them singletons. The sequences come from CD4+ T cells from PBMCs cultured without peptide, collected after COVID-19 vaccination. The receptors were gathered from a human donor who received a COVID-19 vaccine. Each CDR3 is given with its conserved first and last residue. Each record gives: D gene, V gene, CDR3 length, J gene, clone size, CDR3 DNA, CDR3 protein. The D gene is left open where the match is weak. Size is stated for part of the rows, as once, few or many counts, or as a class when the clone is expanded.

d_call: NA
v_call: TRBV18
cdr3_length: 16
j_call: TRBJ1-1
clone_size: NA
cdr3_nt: TGTGCCAGCTCACAGAACAGGGTCGCGGAGAACACTGAAGCTTTCTTT
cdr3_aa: CASSQNRVAENTEAFF

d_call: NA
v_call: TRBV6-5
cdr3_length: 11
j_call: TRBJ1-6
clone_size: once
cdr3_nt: TGTGCCAGCTTGGAGGGTTCACCCCTCCACTTT
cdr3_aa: CASLEGSPLHF

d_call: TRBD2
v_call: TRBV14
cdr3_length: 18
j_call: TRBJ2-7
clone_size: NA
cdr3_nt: TGTGCCAGCAGCCAAAGATCTTTGGGGGGAGGGCCCTCCTACGAGCAGTACTTC
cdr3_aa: CASSQRSLGGGPSYEQYF

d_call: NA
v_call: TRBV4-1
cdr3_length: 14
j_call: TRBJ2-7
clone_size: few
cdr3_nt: TGCGCCAGCAGCCAGCAAGGGGTCAACTACGAGCAGTACTTC
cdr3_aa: CASSQQGVNYEQYF

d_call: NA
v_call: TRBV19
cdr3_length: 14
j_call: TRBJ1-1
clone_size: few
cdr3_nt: TGTGCCAGTAGTGATTATACCGAGTACACTGAAGCTTTCTTT
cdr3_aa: CASSDYTEYTEAFF

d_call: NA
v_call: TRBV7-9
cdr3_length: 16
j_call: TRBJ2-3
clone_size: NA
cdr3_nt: TGTGCCAGCAGCTTAGTGGGCGGGCCCAGAGGGGATACGCAGTATTTT
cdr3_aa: CASSLVGGPRGDTQYF

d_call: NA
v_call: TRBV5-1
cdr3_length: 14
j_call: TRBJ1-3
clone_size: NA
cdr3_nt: TGCGCCAGCAGTATGTATACCTCTGGAAACACCATATATTTT
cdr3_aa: CASSMYTSGNTIYF

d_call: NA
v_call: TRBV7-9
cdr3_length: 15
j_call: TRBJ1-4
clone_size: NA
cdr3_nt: TGTGCCAGCAGCCCAGGGACACAAACTAATGAAAAACTGTTTTTT
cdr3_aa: CASSPGTQTNEKLFF

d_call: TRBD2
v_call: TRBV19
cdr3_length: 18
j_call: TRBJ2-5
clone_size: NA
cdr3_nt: TGTGCCAGTAGTATAGACCCGCCTAGCGGGAGTGGCGGAGAGACCCAGTACTTC
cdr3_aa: CASSIDPPSGSGGETQYF

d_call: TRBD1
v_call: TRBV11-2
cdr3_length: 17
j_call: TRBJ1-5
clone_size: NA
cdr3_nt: TGTGCCAGCAGCACGACAGGGCGGGGAAATAGCAATCAGCCCCAGCATTTT
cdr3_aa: CASSTTGRGNSNQPQHF

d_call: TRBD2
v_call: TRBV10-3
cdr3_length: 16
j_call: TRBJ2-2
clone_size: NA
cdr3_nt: TGTGCCATCAGTGGGCTAGCGGGGGGTAACACCGGGGAGCTGTTTTTT
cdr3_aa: CAISGLAGGNTGELFF

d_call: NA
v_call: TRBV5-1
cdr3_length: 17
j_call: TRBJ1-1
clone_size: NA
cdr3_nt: TGCGCCAGCAGCTCGGTCAAGGGACCCCAGGGAGACACTGAAGCTTTCTTT
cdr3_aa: CASSSVKGPQGDTEAFF

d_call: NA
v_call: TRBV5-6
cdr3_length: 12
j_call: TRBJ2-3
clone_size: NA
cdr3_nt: TGTGCCAGCAGCTTAACCCTCCAAACGCAGTATTTT
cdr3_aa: CASSLTLQTQYF

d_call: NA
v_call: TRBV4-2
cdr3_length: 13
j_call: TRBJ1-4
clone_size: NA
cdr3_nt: TGTGCCAGCAGCCAAGATACAGCGGAAAAACTGTTTTTT
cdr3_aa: CASSQDTAEKLFF

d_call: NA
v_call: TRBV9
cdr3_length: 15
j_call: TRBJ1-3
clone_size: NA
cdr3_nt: TGTGCCAGCAGCCCTAGGGGGGCGGCTGGAAACACCATATATTTT
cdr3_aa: CASSPRGAAGNTIYF

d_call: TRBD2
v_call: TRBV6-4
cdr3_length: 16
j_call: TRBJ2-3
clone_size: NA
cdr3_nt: TGTGCCAGCAGTGCGGCGGGAGGGCCATTATCCGGTACGCAGTATTTT
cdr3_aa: CASSAAGGPLSGTQYF

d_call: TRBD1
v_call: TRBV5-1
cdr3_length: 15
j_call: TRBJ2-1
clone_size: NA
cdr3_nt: TGCGCCAGCAGCTTCGGACAGGGGGGGGGCAATGAGCAGTTCTTC
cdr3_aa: CASSFGQGGGNEQFF

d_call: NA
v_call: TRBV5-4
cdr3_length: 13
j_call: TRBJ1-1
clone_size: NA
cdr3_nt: TGTGCCAGCAGCTTGGGTTGGGGCCAAGGTGCTTTCTTT
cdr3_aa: CASSLGWGQGAFF

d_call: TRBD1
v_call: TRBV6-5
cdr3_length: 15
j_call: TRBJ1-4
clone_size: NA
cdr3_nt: TGTGCCAGCAGTTACTCCCCAGGGGGAGAGGGAAAACTGTTTTTT
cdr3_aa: CASSYSPGGEGKLFF

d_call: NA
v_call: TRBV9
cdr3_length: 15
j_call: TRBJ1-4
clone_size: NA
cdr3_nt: TGTGCCAGCAGCGTCGGGTCGGGGAGGGGCGAAAAACTGTTTTTT
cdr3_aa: CASSVGSGRGEKLFF

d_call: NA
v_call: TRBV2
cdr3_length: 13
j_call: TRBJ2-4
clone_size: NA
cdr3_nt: TGTGCCAGCAGGGCAGGGAGTGGGAACATTCAGTACTTC
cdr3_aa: CASRAGSGNIQYF

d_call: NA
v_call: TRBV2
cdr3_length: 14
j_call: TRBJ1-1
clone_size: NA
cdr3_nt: TGTGCCAGCAGACTAGAGACAGCCGCTTCCGAAGCTTTCTTT
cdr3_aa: CASRLETAASEAFF

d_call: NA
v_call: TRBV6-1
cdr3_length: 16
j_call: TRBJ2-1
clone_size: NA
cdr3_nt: TGTGCCAGCAGAGAATACGACCCAAGGGCATACAATGAGCAGTTCTTC
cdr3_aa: CASREYDPRAYNEQFF

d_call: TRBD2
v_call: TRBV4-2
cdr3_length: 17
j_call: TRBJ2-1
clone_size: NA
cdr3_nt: TGTGCCAGCAGCCAAGAAAGGCCTAGCGGGGGCTACAATGAGCAGTTCTTC
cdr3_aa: CASSQERPSGGYNEQFF

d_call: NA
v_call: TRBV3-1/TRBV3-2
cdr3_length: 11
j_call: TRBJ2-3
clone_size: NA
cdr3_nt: TGTGCCAGCAGCAACACAGATACGCAGTATTTT
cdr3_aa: CASSNTDTQYF

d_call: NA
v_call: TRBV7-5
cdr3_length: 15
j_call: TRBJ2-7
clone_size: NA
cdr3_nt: TGTGTCAGAAAGCGCCGGGACAGGGCTTCCTACGAGCAGTACTTC
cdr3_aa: CVRKRRDRASYEQYF

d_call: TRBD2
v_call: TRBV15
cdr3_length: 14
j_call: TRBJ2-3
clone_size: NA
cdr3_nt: TGTGCCACCAGCACTAGCGGGGGGCCAGATACGCAGTATTTT
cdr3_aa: CATSTSGGPDTQYF

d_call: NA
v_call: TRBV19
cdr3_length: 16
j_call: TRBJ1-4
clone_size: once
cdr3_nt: TGTGCCAGTAGTATAGGGCCACAGGTGACTAATGAAAAACTGTTTTTT
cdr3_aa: CASSIGPQVTNEKLFF

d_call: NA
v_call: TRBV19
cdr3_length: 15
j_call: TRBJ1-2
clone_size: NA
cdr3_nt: TGTGCCAGTGGAGATTTAACGAGGGGTAACTATGGCTACACCTTC
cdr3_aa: CASGDLTRGNYGYTF

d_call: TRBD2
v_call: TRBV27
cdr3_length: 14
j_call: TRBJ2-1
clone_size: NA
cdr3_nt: TGTGCCAGCAGTTTAAGCGGGAGTTTCAATGAGCAGTTCTTC
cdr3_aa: CASSLSGSFNEQFF

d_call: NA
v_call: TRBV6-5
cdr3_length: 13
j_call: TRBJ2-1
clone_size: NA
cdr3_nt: TGTGCCAGCAGTTACTCGCCAGACAATGAGCAGTTCTTC
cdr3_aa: CASSYSPDNEQFF

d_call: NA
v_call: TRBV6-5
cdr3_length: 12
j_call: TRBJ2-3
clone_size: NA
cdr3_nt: TGTGCCAGCAGTCCTAGCACAGATACGCAGTATTTT
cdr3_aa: CASSPSTDTQYF

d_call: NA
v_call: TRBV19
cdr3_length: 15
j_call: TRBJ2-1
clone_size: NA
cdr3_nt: TGTGCCAGTAGTATCACGGGGGATTCCTACAATGAGCAGTTCTTC
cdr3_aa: CASSITGDSYNEQFF

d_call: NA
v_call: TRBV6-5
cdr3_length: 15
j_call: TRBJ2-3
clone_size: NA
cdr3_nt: TGTGCCAGCAGACCTCTGGAACCCCTTCGCGATACGCAGTATTTT
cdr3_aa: CASRPLEPLRDTQYF

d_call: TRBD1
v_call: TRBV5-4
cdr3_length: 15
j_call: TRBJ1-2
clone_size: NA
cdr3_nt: TGTGCCAGCAGCTTGGGATCTCGGACAGGGGACGGCTACACCTTC
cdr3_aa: CASSLGSRTGDGYTF

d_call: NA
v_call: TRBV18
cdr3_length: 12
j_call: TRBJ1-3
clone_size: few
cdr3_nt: TGTGCCAGCTCAACGGATTCGGACACCATATATTTT
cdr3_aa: CASSTDSDTIYF

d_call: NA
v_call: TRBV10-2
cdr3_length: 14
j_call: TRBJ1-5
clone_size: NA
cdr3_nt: TGCGCCAGCAGTGATGTCGAGGGCAATCAGCCCCAGCATTTT
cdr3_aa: CASSDVEGNQPQHF

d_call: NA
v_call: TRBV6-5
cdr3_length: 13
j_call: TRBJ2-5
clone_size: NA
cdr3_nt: TGTGCCAGCAGTTATGATCCCTCCGCGACCCAGTACTTC
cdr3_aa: CASSYDPSATQYF

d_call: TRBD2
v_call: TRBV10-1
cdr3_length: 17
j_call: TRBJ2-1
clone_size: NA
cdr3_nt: TGCGCCAGCAGTGAGTCCCTTGGTGCGGGGGAGAGGAATGAGCAGTTCTTC
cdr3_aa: CASSESLGAGERNEQFF

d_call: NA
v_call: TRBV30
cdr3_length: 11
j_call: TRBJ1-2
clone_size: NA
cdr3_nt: TGTGCCTGGAGTGTCGGAGTTGGCTACACCTTC
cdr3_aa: CAWSVGVGYTF

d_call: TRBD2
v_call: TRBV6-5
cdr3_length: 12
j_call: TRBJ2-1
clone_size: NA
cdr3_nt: TGTGCCACCACCGGGACTAGATATGAGCAGTTCTTC
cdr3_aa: CATTGTRYEQFF

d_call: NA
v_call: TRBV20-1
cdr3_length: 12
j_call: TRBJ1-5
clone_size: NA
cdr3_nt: TGCAGTGCTAGTGACAACAATCAGCCCCAGCATTTT
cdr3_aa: CSASDNNQPQHF

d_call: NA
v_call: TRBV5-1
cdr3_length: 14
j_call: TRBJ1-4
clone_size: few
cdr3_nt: TGCGCCAGCAGCTTGCTGCAGGGTAGTGAAAAACTGTTTTTT
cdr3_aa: CASSLLQGSEKLFF

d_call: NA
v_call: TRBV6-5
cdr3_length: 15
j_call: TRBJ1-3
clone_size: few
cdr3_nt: TGTGCCAGCAGTTACGGCGGAGTTTCTGGAAACACCATATATTTT
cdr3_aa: CASSYGGVSGNTIYF

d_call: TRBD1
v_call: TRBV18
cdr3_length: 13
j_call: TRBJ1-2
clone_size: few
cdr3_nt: TGTGCCAGCTCACAACCAGGGGGGGTTGGCTACACCTTC
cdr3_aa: CASSQPGGVGYTF